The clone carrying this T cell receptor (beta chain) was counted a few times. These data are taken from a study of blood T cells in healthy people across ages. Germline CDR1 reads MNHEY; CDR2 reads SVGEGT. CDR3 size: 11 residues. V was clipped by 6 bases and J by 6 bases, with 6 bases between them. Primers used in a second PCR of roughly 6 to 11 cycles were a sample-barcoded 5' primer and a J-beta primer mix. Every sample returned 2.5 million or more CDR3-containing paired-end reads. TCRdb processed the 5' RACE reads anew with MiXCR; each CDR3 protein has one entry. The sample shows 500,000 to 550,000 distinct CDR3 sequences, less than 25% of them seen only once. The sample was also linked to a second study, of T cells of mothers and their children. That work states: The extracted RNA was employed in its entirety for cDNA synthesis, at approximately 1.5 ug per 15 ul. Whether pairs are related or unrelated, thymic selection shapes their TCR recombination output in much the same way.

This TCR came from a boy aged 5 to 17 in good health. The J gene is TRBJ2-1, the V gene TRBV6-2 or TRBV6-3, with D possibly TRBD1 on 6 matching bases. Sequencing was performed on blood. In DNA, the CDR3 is TGTGCCAGCAGGGACAGCAATGAGCAGTTCTTC. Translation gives CASRDSNEQFF.